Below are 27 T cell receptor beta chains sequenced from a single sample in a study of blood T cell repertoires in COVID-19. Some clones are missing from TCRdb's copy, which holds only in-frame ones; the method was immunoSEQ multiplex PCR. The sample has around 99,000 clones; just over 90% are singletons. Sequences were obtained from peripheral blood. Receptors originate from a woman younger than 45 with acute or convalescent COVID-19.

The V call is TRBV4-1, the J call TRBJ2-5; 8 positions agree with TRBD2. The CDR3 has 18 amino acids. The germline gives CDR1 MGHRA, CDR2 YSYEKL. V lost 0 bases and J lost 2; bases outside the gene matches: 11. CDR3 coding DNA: TGCGCCAGCAGCCAAGAAGGGGCTAGGGGACTAGTGCAAGAGACCCAGTACTTC. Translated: CASSQEGARGLVQETQYF.

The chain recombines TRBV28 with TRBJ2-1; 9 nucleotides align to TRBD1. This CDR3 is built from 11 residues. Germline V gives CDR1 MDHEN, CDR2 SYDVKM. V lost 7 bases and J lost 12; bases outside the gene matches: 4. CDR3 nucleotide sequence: TGTGCCAGCACCCGGGACAGGGCGCAGTTCTTC. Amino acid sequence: CASTRDRAQFF.

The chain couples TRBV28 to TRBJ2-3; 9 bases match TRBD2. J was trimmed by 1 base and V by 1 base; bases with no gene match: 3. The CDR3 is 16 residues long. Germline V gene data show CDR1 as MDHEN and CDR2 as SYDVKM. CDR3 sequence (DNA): TGTGCCAGCAGTTTATTCAGACTAGCGGGCACAGATACGCAGTATTTT. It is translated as CASSLFRLAGTDTQYF.

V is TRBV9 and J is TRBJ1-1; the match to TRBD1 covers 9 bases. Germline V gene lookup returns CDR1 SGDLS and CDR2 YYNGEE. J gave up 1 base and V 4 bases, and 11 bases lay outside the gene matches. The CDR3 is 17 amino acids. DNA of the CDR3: TGTGCCAGCAGCAGTAGCTGGGGACAGGGACCGAACACTGAAGCTTTCTTT. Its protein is CASSSSWGQGPNTEAFF.

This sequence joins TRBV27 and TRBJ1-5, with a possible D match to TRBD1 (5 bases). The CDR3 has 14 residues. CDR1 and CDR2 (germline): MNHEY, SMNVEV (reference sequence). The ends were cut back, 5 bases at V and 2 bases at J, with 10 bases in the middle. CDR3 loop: CASSGWGGNQPQHF. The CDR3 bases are TGTGCCAGCAGTGGATGGGGGGGCAATCAGCCCCAGCATTTT.

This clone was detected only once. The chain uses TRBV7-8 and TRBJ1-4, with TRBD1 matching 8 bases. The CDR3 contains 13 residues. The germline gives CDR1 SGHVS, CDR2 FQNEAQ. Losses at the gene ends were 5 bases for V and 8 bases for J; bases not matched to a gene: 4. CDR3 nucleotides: TGTGCCAGCAGCAGGACAGGGTACGAAAAACTGTTTTTT. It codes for CASSRTGYEKLFF.

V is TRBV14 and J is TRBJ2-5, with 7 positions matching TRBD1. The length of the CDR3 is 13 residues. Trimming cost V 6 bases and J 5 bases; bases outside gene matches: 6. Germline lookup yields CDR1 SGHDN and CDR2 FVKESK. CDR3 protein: CASRLGQMETQYF. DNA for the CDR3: TGTGCCAGCAGGCTGGGACAGATGGAGACCCAGTACTTC.

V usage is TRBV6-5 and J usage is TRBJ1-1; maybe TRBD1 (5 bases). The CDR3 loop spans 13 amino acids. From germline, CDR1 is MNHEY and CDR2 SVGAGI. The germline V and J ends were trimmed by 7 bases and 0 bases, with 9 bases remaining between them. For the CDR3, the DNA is TGTGCCAGCACCCTCAGGGTGAACACTGAAGCTTTCTTT. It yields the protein CASTLRVNTEAFF.

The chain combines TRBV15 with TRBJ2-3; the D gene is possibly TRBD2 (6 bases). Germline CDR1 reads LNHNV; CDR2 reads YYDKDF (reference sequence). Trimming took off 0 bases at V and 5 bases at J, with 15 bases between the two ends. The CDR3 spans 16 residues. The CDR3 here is CATSRDRDPSVDTQYF. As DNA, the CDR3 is TGTGCCACCAGCAGAGACCGCGATCCTAGCGTAGATACGCAGTATTTT.

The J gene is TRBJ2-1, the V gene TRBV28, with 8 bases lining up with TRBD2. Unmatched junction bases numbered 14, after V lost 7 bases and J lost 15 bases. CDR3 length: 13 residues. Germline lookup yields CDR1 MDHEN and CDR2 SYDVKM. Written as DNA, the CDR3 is TGTGCCAGCAACGGAGCGGGAGTTAGTTTTTCGTTCTTC. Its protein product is CASNGAGVSFSFF.

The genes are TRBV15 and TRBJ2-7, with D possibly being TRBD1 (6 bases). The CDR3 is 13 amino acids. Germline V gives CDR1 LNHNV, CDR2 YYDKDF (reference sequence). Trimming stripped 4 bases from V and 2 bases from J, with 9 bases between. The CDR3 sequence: CATSNDRTYEQYF. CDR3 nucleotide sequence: TGTGCCACCAGCAACGACAGGACCTACGAGCAGTACTTC.

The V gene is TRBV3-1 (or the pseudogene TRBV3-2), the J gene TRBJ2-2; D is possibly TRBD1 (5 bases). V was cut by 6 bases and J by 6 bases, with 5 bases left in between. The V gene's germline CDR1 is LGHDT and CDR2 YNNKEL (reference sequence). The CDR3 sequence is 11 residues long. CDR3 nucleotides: TGTGCCAGCAGGACAGCCGGGGAGCTGTTTTTT. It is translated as CASRTAGELFF.

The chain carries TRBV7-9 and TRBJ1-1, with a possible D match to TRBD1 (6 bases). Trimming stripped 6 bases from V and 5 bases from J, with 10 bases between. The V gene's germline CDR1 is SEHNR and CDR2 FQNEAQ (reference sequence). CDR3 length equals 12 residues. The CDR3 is CASRTQGTEAFF. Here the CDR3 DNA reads TGTGCCAGCAGGACCCAGGGGACTGAAGCTTTCTTT.

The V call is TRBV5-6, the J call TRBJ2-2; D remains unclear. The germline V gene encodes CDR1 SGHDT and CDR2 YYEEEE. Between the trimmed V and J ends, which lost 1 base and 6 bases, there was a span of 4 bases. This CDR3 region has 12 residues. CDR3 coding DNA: TGTGCCAGCAGCTTGATAGCCGGGGAGCTGTTTTTT. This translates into CASSLIAGELFF.

CDR3 DNA sequence: TGTGCCAGCATCTACAGGGGACCCGGGGCCCAGTACTTC. The encoded protein is CASIYRGPGAQYF. V is TRBV3-1 (or the pseudogene TRBV3-2) and J is TRBJ2-5; TRBD1 matches 7 bases. CDR1 is LGHDT and CDR2 is YNNKEL in the germline V gene (reference sequence). Unmatched junction bases numbered 11, after V lost 7 bases and J lost 9 bases. The CDR3 runs to 13 residues.

CDR3 in amino acids: CASSPGQLYEQYF. DNA for the CDR3: TGTGCCAGCAGCCCGGGACAGCTCTACGAGCAGTACTTC. The chain carries TRBV7-9 and TRBJ2-7; 7 bases align to TRBD1. V gave up 5 bases and J gave up 3 bases; unmatched junction bases: 4. Germline V gene sequence: CDR1 SEHNR, CDR2 FQNEAQ (reference sequence). This CDR3 has 13 residues.

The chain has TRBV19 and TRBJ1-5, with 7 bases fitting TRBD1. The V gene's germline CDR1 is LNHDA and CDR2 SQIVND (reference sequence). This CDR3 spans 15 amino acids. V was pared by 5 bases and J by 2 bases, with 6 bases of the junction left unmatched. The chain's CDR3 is CASSVQGPGNQPQHF. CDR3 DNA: TGTGCCAGTAGTGTACAGGGGCCCGGCAATCAGCCCCAGCATTTT.

CDR3 protein: CASSPPWGLAKNIQYF. In DNA, the CDR3 is TGTGCCAGCAGCCCTCCGTGGGGCCTAGCCAAAAACATTCAGTACTTC. V gene TRBV5-6 combines with J gene TRBJ2-4; TRBD1 might be the D (5 bases). V was shortened by 4 bases and J by 0 bases, with 14 bases between the two germline ends. This CDR3 has 16 residues. From germline, CDR1 is SGHDT and CDR2 YYEEEE.

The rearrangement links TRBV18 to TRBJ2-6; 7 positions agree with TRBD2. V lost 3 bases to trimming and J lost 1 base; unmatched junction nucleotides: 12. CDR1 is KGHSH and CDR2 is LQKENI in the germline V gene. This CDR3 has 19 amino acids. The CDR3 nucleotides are TGTGCCAGCTCACCCCCCCCGGGGGAGGGGTGGTCTGGGGCCAACGTCCTGACTTTC. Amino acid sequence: CASSPPPGEGWSGANVLTF.

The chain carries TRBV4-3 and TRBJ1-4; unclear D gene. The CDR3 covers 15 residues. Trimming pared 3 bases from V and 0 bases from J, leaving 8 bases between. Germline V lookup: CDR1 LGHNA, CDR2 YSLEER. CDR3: CASSHLRATNEKLFF. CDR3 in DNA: TGCGCCAGCAGCCATTTACGGGCAACTAATGAAAAACTGTTTTTT.

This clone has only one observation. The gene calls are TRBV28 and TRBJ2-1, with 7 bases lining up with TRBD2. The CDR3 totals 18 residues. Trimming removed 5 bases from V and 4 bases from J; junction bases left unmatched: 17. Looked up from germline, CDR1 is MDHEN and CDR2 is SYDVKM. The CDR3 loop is CASSPRGRVFNLYNEQFF. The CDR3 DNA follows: TGTGCCAGCAGTCCCCGGGGGAGGGTCTTCAACTTATACAATGAGCAGTTCTTC.

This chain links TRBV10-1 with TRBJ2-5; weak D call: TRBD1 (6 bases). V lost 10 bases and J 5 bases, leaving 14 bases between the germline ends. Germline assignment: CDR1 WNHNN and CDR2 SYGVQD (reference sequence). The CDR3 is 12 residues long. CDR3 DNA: TGCGCCACCACAGGGAAGGGGGAGACCCAGTACTTC. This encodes CATTGKGETQYF.

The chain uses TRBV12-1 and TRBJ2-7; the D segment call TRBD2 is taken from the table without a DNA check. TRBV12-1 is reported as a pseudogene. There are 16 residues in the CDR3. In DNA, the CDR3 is TGTGCCAGCAGCTCGGGGGTGGAGTTGCCGTCCTACGAGCAGTACTTC. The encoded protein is CASSSGVELPSYEQYF.

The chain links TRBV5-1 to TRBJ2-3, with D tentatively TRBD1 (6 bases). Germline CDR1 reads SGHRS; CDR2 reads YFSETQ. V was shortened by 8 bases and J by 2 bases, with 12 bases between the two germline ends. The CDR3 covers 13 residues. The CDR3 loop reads CASSRGFTDTQYF. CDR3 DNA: TGCGCCAGTAGCAGGGGCTTCACAGATACGCAGTATTTT. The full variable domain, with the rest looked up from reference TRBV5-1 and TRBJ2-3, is KAGVTQTPRYLIKTRGQQVTLSCSPISGHRSVSWYQQTPGQGLQFLFEYFSETQRNKGNFPGRFSGRQFSNSRSEMNVSTLELGDSALYLCASSRGFTDTQYFGPGTRLTVL.

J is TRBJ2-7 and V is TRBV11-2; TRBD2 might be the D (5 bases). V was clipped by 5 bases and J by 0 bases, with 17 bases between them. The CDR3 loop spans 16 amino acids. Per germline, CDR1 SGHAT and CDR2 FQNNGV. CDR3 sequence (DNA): TGTGCCAGCAGCCCAATTAGAGGCGGGCGCTCCTACGAGCAGTACTTC. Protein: CASSPIRGGRSYEQYF.

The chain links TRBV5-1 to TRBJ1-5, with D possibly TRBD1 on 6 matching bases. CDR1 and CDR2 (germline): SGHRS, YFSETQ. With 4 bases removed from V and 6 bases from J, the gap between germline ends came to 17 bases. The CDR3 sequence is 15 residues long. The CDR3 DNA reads TGCGCCAGCAGCGCGTCAGGGGCTGGGGGTCAGCCCCAGCATTTT. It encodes CASSASGAGGQPQHF.

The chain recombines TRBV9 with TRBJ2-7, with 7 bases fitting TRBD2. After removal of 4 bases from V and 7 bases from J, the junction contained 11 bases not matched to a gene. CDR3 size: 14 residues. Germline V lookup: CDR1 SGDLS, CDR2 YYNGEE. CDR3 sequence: CASSPRTSSGEQYF. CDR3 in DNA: TGTGCCAGCAGCCCCCGGACTAGTTCGGGAGAGCAGTACTTC.